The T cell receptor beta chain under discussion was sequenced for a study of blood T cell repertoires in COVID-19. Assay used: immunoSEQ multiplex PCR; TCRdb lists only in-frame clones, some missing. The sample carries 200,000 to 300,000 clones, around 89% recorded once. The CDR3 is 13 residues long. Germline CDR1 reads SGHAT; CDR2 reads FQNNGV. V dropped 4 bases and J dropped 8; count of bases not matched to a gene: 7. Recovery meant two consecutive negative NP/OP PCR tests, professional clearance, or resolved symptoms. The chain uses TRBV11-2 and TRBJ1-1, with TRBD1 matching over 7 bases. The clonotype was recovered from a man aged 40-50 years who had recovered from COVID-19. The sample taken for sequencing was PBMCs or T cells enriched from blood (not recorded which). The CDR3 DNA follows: TGTGCCAGCAGCTCCATATCAGGGGGGGAAGCTTTCTTT. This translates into CASSSISGGEAFF.